Below, one T cell receptor beta chain is given with its context. Relative to the germline gene, one junction end is altered; a read error may explain this. The CDR3 consists of 14 residues. The germline V gene encodes CDR1 SGHDN and CDR2 FVKESK. The data were taken from a study of blood T cell repertoires in COVID-19. Turning to the study itself: COVID-19 samples from acute and convalescent phases originated in the United States, Italy and Spain. PBMCs, B-cell-depleted T cells, or T cells provided the cDNA or gDNA that made up the material.

Sequencing was performed with immunoSEQ multiplex PCR; in TCRdb, only in-frame clones are kept and a portion is missing. This sample has roughly 200,000 clones, with roughly nine tenths found just once. Membership in each cohort depended on participant-reported clinical history. The V call is TRBV14, the J call TRBJ1-2; 8 bases are shared with TRBD1. The specimen sequenced was PBMCs or T cells enriched from blood (not recorded which). This sequence was found in a middle-aged woman with acute COVID-19. The DNA for the CDR3 is TGTGCCAGCAGCCAAGGACAGGGGCTCTATCGCTACACCTTC. Residues: CASSQGQGLYRYTF.